The source of this T cell receptor (beta chain) is a study of T cells in Graves' hyperthyroidism and ophthalmopathy. General study results and limits: Classification by a 13 V-J model distinguished ophthalmopathy from stable hyperthyroidism.

Amplified regions were TCR beta CDR3 sequences from RNA transcripts. HTBI primers were the set used in a first-round RT-PCR of the TCR CDR3. Via MiXCR, TCRdb re-called the multiplex PCR reads, giving one row per CDR3 protein. This repertoire shows around 600,000 distinct CDR3 sequences, just under 45% found once; its top ten account for approximately 7.2%. This clonotype showed up just a few times. Its antigen is unknown. Unmatched junction bases numbered 4, after V lost 3 bases and J lost 7 bases. The CDR3 is 14 amino acids. CDR1 and CDR2 from the germline V gene are SGHRS and YFSETQ. Material: peripheral blood or thyroid tissue (not recorded which). The sequence came from an adult man with Graves' disease, either hyperthyroidism or ophthalmopathy (not recorded which). The chain combines TRBV5-1 with TRBJ2-5, with TRBD1 matching over 12 bases. CDR3 sequence (DNA): TGCGCCAGCAGCTGGGGACAGGGGGCGGCGACCCAGTACTTC. Protein: CASSWGQGAATQYF. The variable domain in full, completed from reference TRBV5-1 and TRBJ2-5, reads KAGVTQTPRYLIKTRGQQVTLSCSPISGHRSVSWYQQTPGQGLQFLFEYFSETQRNKGNFPGRFSGRQFSNSRSEMNVSTLELGDSALYLCASSWGQGAATQYFGPGTRLLVL.